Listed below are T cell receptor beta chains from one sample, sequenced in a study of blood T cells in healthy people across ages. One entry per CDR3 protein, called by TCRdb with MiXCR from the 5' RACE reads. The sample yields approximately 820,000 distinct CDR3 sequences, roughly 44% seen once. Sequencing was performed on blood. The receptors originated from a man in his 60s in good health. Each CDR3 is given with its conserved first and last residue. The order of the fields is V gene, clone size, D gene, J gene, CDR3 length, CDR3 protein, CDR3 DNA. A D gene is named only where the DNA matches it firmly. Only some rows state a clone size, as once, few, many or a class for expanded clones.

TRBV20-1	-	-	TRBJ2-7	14	CSARRKEGGYEQYF	TGCAGTGCTCGCAGAAAGGAAGGGGGCTACGAGCAGTACTTC
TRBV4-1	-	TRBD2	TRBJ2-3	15	CASSQGRGGKDTQYF	TGCGCCAGCAGCCAAGGTCGGGGGGGCAAAGATACACAGTATTTT
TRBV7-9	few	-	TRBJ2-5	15	CASSSNRGRKETQYF	TGTGCCAGCAGCTCCAATCGGGGCAGGAAAGAGACCCAGTACTTC
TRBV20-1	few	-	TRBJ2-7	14	CSARDQAGNYEQYF	TGCAGTGCTAGAGATCAGGCAGGGAATTACGAGCAGTACTTC
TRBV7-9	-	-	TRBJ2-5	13	CAVGSTGLKTQYF	TGTGCCGTGGGTAGCACTGGTTTAAAGACCCAGTACTTC
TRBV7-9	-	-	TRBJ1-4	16	CASSSHDPATNEKLFF	TGTGCCAGCAGCTCCCATGATCCGGCAACTAATGAAAAACTGTTTTTT
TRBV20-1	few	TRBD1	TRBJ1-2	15	CSARVRDRGPGGYTF	TGCAGTGCTAGAGTACGGGACAGGGGACCGGGTGGCTACACCTTC
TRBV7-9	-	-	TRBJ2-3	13	CASSLVGPDTQYF	TGTGCCAGCAGCTTAGTTGGCCCAGATACGCAGTATTTT
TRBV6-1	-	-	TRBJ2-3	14	CASSEWRDTDTQYF	TGTGCCAGCAGTGAGTGGAGGGACACAGATACGCAGTATTTT
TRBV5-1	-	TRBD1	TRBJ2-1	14	CASSLTGFNNEQFF	TGCGCCAGCAGTTTGACAGGGTTTAACAATGAGCAGTTCTTC
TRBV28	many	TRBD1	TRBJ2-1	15	CASSRATGSNNEQFF	TGTGCCAGCAGCCGGGCGACAGGGTCCAACAATGAGCAGTTCTTC
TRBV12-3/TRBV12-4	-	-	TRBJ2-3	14	CASSREERTDTQYF	TGTGCCAGCAGCCGCGAGGAACGAACAGATACGCAGTATTTT
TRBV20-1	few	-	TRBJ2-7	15	CSASGRAGNSYEQYF	TGCAGTGCTAGTGGTAGGGCAGGTAACTCCTACGAGCAGTACTTC
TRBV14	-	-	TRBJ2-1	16	CASSQEGRATYNEQFF	TGTGCCAGCAGCCAAGAAGGCAGGGCTACCTACAATGAGCAGTTCTTC